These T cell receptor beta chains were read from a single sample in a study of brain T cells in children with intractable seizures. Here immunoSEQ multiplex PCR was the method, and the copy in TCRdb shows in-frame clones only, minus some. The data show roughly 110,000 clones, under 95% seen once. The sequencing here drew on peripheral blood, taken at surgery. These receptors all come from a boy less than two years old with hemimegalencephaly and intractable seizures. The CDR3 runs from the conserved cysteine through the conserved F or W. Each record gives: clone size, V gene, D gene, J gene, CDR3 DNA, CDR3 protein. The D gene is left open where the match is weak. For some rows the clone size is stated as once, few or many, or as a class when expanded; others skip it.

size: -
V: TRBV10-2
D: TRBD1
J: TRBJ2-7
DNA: TGCGCCAGCAGTGTCCGGGACAGGGGATACGAGCAGTACTTC
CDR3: CASSVRDRGYEQYF

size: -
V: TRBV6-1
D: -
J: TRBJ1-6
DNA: TGTGCCAGCAGTGAATACAGGGCGAATTCACCCCTCCACTTT
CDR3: CASSEYRANSPLHF

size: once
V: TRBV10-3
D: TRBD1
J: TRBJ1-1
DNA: TGTGCCATCAGAGACAGGGGGATGAACACTGAAGCTTTCTTT
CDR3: CAIRDRGMNTEAFF

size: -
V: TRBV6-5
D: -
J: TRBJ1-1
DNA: TGTGCCAGCCCTACAGGTTATTCGGGGAACACTGAAGCTTTCTTT
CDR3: CASPTGYSGNTEAFF

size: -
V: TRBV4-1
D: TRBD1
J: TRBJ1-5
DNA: TGCGCCAGCAGCCAAGATGAGGGGGACAGGGTGGATCAGCCCCAGCATTTT
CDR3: CASSQDEGDRVDQPQHF

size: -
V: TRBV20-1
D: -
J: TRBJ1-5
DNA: TGCAGCCTCGGGGGAAATCAGCCCCAGCATTTT
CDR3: CSLGGNQPQHF

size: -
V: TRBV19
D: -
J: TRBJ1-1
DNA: TGTGCCAGTAGTATAGAGAGGGGAACCAACACTGAAGCTTTCTTT
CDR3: CASSIERGTNTEAFF

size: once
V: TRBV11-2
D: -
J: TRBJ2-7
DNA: TGTGCCAGCAGCCCACCTAGCTACGAGCAGTACTTC
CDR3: CASSPPSYEQYF

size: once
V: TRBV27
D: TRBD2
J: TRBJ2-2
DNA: TGTGCCAGCAGTATTGCGGGAGTCTCCGGGGAGCTGTTTTTT
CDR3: CASSIAGVSGELFF

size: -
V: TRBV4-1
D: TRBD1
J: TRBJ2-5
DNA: TGCGCCAGCAGCCCGGCAGGGACAGCTAACCAAGAGACCCAGTACTTC
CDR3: CASSPAGTANQETQYF

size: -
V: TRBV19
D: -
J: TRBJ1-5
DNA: TGTGCCAGTAGTATCGGAGCGGGGAATCAGCCCCAGCATTTT
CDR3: CASSIGAGNQPQHF

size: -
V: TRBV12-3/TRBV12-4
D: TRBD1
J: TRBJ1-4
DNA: TGTGCCAGCAGCCGACAGGGGCTAGAAAAACTGTTTTTT
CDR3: CASSRQGLEKLFF

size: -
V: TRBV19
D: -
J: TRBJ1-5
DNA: TGTGCCAGTAGTCGAACACCCCCCCAGCATTTT
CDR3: CASSRTPPQHF

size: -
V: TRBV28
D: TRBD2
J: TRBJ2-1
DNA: TGTGCCAGCTACCAGGGACTAGCGTCCTCCTACAATGAGCAGTTCTTC
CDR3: CASYQGLASSYNEQFF

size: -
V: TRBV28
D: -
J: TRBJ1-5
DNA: TGTGCCAGCAGTTTAGGGAGGGGTCAGCCCCAGCATTTT
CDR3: CASSLGRGQPQHF

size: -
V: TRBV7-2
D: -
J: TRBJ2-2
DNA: TGTGCCAGCAGCTTACGCAGTGGGAGGGGGACCGGGGAGCTGTTTTTT
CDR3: CASSLRSGRGTGELFF

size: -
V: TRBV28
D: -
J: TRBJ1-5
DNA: TGTGCCAGCAGTCATCGATATAGCAATCAGCCCCAGCATTTT
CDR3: CASSHRYSNQPQHF

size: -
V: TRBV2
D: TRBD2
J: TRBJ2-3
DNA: TGTGCCAGCAGGGAGACTAGCTTTAGCACAGATACGCAGTATTTT
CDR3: CASRETSFSTDTQYF

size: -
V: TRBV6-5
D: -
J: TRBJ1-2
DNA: TGTGCCAGCACCCGAGACCGGGGCCTGGGAGGCTACACCTTC
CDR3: CASTRDRGLGGYTF

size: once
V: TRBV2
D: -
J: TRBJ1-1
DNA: TGTGCCAGCAGTGAAACGGTATACACTGAAGCTTTCTTT
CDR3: CASSETVYTEAFF

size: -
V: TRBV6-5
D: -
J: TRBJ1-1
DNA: TGTGCCAGCAGTTATCGGAGGGGCACTGAAGCTTTCTTT
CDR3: CASSYRRGTEAFF

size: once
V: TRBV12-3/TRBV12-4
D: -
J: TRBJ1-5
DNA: TGTGCCAGCAGTTTTGGGGGAGGGCAGCCCCAGCATTTT
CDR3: CASSFGGGQPQHF

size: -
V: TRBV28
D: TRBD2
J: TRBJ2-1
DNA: TGTGCCAGCAGTTTACGGCTAGCGGGAGGGGGTATGGTCTTC
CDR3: CASSLRLAGGGMVF

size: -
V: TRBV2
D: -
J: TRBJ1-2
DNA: TGTGCCAGCATCAACGAAGGGGGTCAACAAGGCCATGGCTACACCTTC
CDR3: CASINEGGQQGHGYTF

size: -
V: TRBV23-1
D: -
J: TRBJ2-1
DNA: TGCGCCAGCAGTCAATCGGTTGAAGGGTGCAGCTCCTACAATGAGCAGTTCTTC
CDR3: CASSQSVEGCSSYNEQFF